Listed below are T cell receptor beta chains from one sample, sequenced in a study of CD8+ T cells in alopecia areata. Repertoires were generated with immunoSEQ multiplex PCR, while TCRdb's copy carries only in-frame clones and drops some. The sample records about 120,000 clones, roughly 55% being singletons. This material consisted of CD8+ T cells sorted from blood, taken at week 24, from a patient treated with tofacitinib. All receptors derive from a human donor with alopecia areata. The CDR3 runs from the conserved cysteine through the conserved F or W.

>TRBJ2-1|14|TRBV27
CASSLRTPYNEQFF
>TRBJ2-7|14|TRBV2
CASSEENRGYEQYF
>TRBJ1-1|12|TRBV30
CAWATGVTEAFF
>TRBJ2-1|12|TRBV29-1
CSVVLSYNEQFF
>TRBJ2-2|14|TRBV6-4
CASSDSTATGELFF
>TRBJ2-2|17|TRBV7-6
CASSLAEGGKVFGELFF
>TRBJ2-1|16|TRBV29-1
CSTSSDVTSSYNEQFF
>TRBJ2-2|15|TRBV6-5
CASSMGQGPAGELFF
>TRBJ2-2|12|TRBV10-3
CAIRTNTGELFF
>TRBJ2-7|14|TRBV5-1
CASSLALTPWEQYF
>TRBJ2-7|15|TRBV27
CASRDTGPPSYEQYF
>TRBJ2-3|16|TRBV14
CASSQDRRRYTDTQYF
>TRBJ2-7|15|TRBV27
CASSLSSQGVNEQYF
>TRBJ1-2|16|TRBV4-1
CASSQVGGGAGYGYTF
>TRBJ2-5|13|TRBV6-5
CASRTSGVETQYF
>TRBJ1-1|15|TRBV15
CATSRGGASNTEAFF